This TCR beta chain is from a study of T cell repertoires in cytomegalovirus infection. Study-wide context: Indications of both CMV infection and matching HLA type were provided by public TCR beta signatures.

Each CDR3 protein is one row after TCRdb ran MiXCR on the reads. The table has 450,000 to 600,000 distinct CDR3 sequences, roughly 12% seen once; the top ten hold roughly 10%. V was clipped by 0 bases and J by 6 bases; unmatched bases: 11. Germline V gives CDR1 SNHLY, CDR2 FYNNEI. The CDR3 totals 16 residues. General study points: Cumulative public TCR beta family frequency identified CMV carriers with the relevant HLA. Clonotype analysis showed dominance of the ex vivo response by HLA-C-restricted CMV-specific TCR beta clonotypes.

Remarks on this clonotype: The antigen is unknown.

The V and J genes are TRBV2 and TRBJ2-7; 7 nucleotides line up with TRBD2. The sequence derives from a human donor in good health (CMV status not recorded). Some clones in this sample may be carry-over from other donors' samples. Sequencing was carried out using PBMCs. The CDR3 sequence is CASSEAPAGVNFEQYF. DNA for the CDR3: TGTGCCAGCAGTGAAGCTCCTGCGGGAGTGAATTTCGAGCAGTACTTC. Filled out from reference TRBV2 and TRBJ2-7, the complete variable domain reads EPEVTQTPSHQVTQMGQEVILRCVPISNHLYFYWYRQILGQKVEFLVSFYNNEISEKSEIFDDQFSVERPDGSNFTLKIRSTKLEDSAMYFCASSEAPAGVNFEQYFGPGTRLTVT.